This T cell receptor (beta chain) originates from a study of early stage breast cancer tumors. The CDR3 is made up of 14 amino acids. V dropped 7 bases and J dropped 2; count of bases not matched to a gene: 6. Germline CDR1 reads MDHEN; CDR2 reads SYDVKM. Method: immunoSEQ multiplex PCR; TCRdb's copy keeps in-frame clones and lacks some. The sample lists approximately 20,000 clones, 70% to 80% occurring once. The specimen sequenced was blood. The receptor's source is a person aged 55 to 69 with breast cancer. V is TRBV28 and J is TRBJ2-3; 7 bases line up with TRBD2. The CDR3 spells CASTTGTNTDTQYF. The CDR3 region has the DNA TGTGCCAGCACAACCGGGACTAACACAGATACGCAGTATTTT. Full variable domain (remainder filled in from reference TRBV28 and TRBJ2-3): DVKVTQSSRYLVKRTGEKVFLECVQDMDHENMFWYRQDPGLGLRLIYFSYDVKMKEKGDIPEGYSVSREKKERFSLILESASTNQTSMYLCASTTGTNTDTQYFGPGTRLTVL.